These 20 T cell receptor beta chains share one sample of origin, sequenced in a study of patients and donors after allogeneic stem cell transplantation. From the RT-PCR reads, TCRdb called clonotypes with MiXCR, one entry per CDR3 protein. Among approximately 210,000 distinct CDR3 sequences, around two fifths were seen once, and the ten largest hold 33%. Sequences were obtained from blood, either unsorted or a sorted T cell fraction (not recorded which). The receptors were gathered from a human donor who was either an allogeneic HSCT recipient or a stem cell or donor lymphocyte infusion donor (not recorded which). It is not recorded whose cells these are; they may come from a transplant donor.

J is TRBJ1-4 and V is TRBV20-1; the match to TRBD1 covers 7 bases. The ends lost 6 bases at V and 8 bases at J; junction bases unmatched: 9. CDR1 is DFQATT, CDR2 SNEGSKA, per germline (reference sequence). The CDR3 is made up of 13 amino acids. This chain's CDR3 is CSAPGQSAEKLFF. CDR3 coding DNA: TGCAGTGCCCCGGGACAGAGCGCCGAAAAACTGTTTTTT.

There are a few counts of this clonotype. The V call is TRBV5-1, the J call TRBJ1-1; D is uncertain. Germline V gene data show CDR1 as SGHRS and CDR2 as YFSETQ. The CDR3 runs to 12 residues. Trimming took off 1 base at V and 6 bases at J, with 7 bases between the two ends. Here the CDR3 reads CASSLMGSEAFF. The DNA for the CDR3 is TGCGCCAGCAGCTTGATGGGGTCTGAAGCTTTCTTT.

The J gene is TRBJ2-7, the V gene TRBV7-9; D gene unclear. CDR3 size: 16 residues. The germline gives CDR1 SEHNR, CDR2 FQNEAQ (reference sequence). The germline V and J ends were trimmed by 1 base and 0 bases, with 13 bases remaining between them. CDR3: CASSLGWKDTSYEQYF. CDR3 bases: TGTGCCAGCAGCTTAGGTTGGAAAGACACCTCCTACGAGCAGTACTTC.

The chain is built from TRBV29-1 and TRBJ2-2; no reliable D call. CDR3 length equals 12 residues. Germline assignment: CDR1 SQVTM and CDR2 ANQGSEA. Trimming removed 3 bases at V and 6 bases at J, with 8 bases between. The CDR3 DNA is TGCAGCGTTGAGGACCCAGCCGGGGAGCTGTTTTTT. Translating gives CSVEDPAGELFF.

The gene calls are TRBV4-3 and TRBJ1-2; D is perhaps TRBD1 (5 bases). This CDR3 contains 14 residues. Germline CDR1 is LGHNA and CDR2 is YSLEER. V lost 4 bases and J 5 bases, leaving 14 bases between the germline ends. As DNA, the CDR3 is TGCGCCAGCAGCCCCGACAGAGGGAGATATGGCTACACCTTC. It specifies CASSPDRGRYGYTF.

CDR3: CASSFQGSQPQHF. The CDR3 region has the DNA TGTGCCAGCAGTTTCCAGGGCAGTCAGCCCCAGCATTTT. The chain links TRBV27 to TRBJ1-5, with D possibly matching TRBD1 (5 bases). Germline V gene data show CDR1 as MNHEY and CDR2 as SMNVEV (reference sequence). The CDR3 spans 13 residues. V was cut by 3 bases and J by 6 bases, with 9 bases left in between.

This chain joins TRBV11-3 and TRBJ2-1; D gene uncertain. Per germline, CDR1 SGHNT and CDR2 YENEEA. This CDR3 is built from 11 residues. Trimming pared 5 bases from V and 10 bases from J, leaving 9 bases between. CDR3 sequence: CASSRVREQFF. The CDR3 DNA sequence: TGTGCCAGCAGCAGAGTCAGGGAGCAGTTCTTC.

This chain links TRBV9 with TRBJ2-1, with TRBD2 matching 8 bases. CDR1 is SGDLS and CDR2 is YYNGEE in the germline V gene. J lost 12 bases, V lost 0 bases, and 14 bases had no gene match. This CDR3 is 16 amino acids long. CDR3 sequence (DNA): TGTGCCAGCAGCGTAGCGCCCGGAGGGACTAGTATGTCGCAGTTCTTC. Amino acids: CASSVAPGGTSMSQFF.

This clonotype turned up a few times. The V gene is TRBV12-3 or TRBV12-4, the J gene TRBJ1-2; no definite D call. V lost 8 bases, J lost 6 bases, and 10 bases lay in between. This CDR3 is built from 11 residues. CDR3 sequence: CASPNGDGYTF. In nucleotides, the CDR3 is TGTGCCAGCCCAAATGGGGATGGCTACACCTTC.

This clonotype has more than one count but fewer than ten. The V and J genes are TRBV4-1 and TRBJ2-7; a weak D match, TRBD2 (6 bases). The V end lost 0 bases, the J end lost 2 bases, and 11 bases lay between the germline ends. Germline CDR1 and CDR2: MGHRA and YSYEKL. CDR3 size: 15 residues. The CDR3 bases are TGCGCCAGCAGCCAAGATCTAGCGACTACCTACGAGCAGTACTTC. Its translation: CASSQDLATTYEQYF.

A few counts support this clonotype. The chain is built from TRBV12-3 or TRBV12-4 and TRBJ2-4; 9 nucleotides match TRBD2. V dropped 4 bases and J dropped 10; count of bases not matched to a gene: 11. There are 15 residues in the CDR3. The CDR3 protein is CASSSLAGAESIQYF. The CDR3 DNA sequence: TGTGCCAGCAGTTCATTAGCGGGAGCTGAAAGTATTCAGTACTTC.

This chain uses TRBV4-2 with TRBJ2-5; D remains ambiguous. The CDR3 runs to 15 residues. Germline V gene sequence: CDR1 LGHNA, CDR2 YNFKEQ. V lost 4 bases and J 1 base, leaving 13 bases between the germline ends. Here the CDR3 reads CASSPNDLLQETQYF. CDR3 bases: TGTGCCAGCAGCCCTAACGACTTGCTCCAAGAGACCCAGTACTTC.

The chain employs TRBV3-1 and TRBJ2-1; D is perhaps TRBD2 (6 bases). Between the trimmed V and J ends, which lost 1 base and 8 bases, there was a span of 12 bases. This CDR3 comprises 14 residues. Germline V gene lookup returns CDR1 LGHDT and CDR2 YNNKEL (reference sequence). CDR3 in amino acids: CASSQVGGIDEQFF. In DNA, the CDR3 is TGTGCCAGCAGCCAAGTAGGAGGGATCGATGAGCAGTTCTTC.

This clonotype was picked up a small number of times. This chain uses TRBV30 with TRBJ1-5, with D maybe TRBD1 (5 bases). The ends were cut back, 4 bases at V and 0 bases at J, with 13 bases in the middle. Germline-derived CDR1 and CDR2 are GTSNPN and SVGIG (reference sequence). The CDR3 loop spans 15 amino acids. The CDR3 is CAWTEGLHSNQPQHF. The CDR3 DNA is TGTGCCTGGACGGAGGGGCTCCATAGCAATCAGCCCCAGCATTTT.

This chain joins TRBV4-1 and TRBJ1-1, with a weak D call TRBD1 (6 bases). The length of the CDR3 is 15 residues. The V end lost 1 base, the J end lost 2 bases, and 11 bases lay between the germline ends. Germline CDR1 MGHRA, CDR2 YSYEKL. CDR3 coding DNA: TGCGCCAGCAGCCAAGCGGACAGAGACAACACTGAAGCTTTCTTT. This encodes CASSQADRDNTEAFF.

This clonotype was detected only a few times. The chain combines TRBV24-1 with TRBJ1-1, with TRBD1 identical over 8 bases. The CDR3 contains 19 residues. Germline CDR1 KGHDR, CDR2 SFDVKD. Unmatched junction bases numbered 15, after V lost 4 bases and J lost 0 bases. CDR3 coding DNA: TGTGCCACCAGTGACCATCGGGGGCACAGGGGGAAACTGAACACTGAAGCTTTCTTT. Translation: CATSDHRGHRGKLNTEAFF.

This rearrangement joins TRBV15 to TRBJ2-7; a possible D gene is TRBD1 (5 bases). V lost 1 base, J lost 2 bases, and 12 bases lay in between. CDR1 and CDR2 from the germline V gene are LNHNV and YYDKDF (reference sequence). The CDR3 contains 15 residues. In nucleotides, the CDR3 is TGTGCCACCAGCAGAGGCACAGGCCGTGCCTACGAGCAGTACTTC. It translates to CATSRGTGRAYEQYF.

In its sample, this clonotype was seen a few times. This chain links TRBV5-1 with TRBJ1-1; 12 bases agree with TRBD1. Looked up from germline, CDR1 is SGHRS and CDR2 is YFSETQ. The trim removed 6 bases at V and 5 bases at J, leaving 14 bases unmatched. The CDR3 spans 17 residues. This chain's CDR3 is CASNRLPGQGARTEAFF. For the CDR3, the DNA is TGCGCCAGCAACCGCCTTCCGGGACAGGGGGCTCGGACTGAAGCTTTCTTT.

This clonotype showed up just a few times. The J gene is TRBJ2-1, the V gene TRBV12-3 or TRBV12-4; D is possibly TRBD1 or TRBD2 (5 bases each). Trimming removed 6 bases at V and 0 bases at J, with 15 bases between. This CDR3 has 16 amino acids. In DNA form, the CDR3 reads TGTGCCAGCAGGTCCATGGGACGAAGCTCCTACAATGAGCAGTTCTTC. Its protein is CASRSMGRSSYNEQFF.

The chain couples TRBV5-6 to TRBJ2-2, with 7 positions matching TRBD1. CDR1 and CDR2 (germline): SGHDT, YYEEEE. The CDR3 has 16 residues. V gave up 2 bases and J gave up 4 bases; unmatched junction bases: 8. CDR3 loop: CASSFSKGARTGELFF. For the CDR3, the DNA is TGTGCCAGCAGCTTTAGTAAGGGGGCCCGCACCGGGGAGCTGTTTTTT.